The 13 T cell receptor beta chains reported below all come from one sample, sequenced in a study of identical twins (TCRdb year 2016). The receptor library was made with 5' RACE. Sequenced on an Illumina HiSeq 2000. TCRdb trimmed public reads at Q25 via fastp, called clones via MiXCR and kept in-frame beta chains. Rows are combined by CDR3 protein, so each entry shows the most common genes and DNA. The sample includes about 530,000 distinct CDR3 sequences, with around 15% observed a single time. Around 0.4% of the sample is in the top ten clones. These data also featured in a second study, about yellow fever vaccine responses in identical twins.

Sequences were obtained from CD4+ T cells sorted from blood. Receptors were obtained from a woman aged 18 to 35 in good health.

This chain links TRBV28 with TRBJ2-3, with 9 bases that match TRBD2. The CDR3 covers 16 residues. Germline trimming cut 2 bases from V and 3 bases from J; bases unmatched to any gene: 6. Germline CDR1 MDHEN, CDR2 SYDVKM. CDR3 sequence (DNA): TGTGCCAGCAGTTTAGGCGGGAGGGCTGGGACAGATACGCAGTATTTT. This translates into CASSLGGRAGTDTQYF.

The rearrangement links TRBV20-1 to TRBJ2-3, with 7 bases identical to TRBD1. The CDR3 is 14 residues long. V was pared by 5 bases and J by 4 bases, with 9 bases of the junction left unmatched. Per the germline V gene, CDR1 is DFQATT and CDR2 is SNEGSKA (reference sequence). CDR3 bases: TGCAGTGCTCAGCTAGGGGGCGCATCAGATACGCAGTATTTT. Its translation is CSAQLGGASDTQYF.

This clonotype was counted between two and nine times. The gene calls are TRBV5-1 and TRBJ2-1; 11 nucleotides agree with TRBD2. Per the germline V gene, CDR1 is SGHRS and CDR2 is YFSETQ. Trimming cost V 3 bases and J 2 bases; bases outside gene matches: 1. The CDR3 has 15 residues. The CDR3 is CASSSSGRPYNEQFF. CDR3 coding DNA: TGCGCCAGCAGCTCTAGCGGGAGGCCCTACAATGAGCAGTTCTTC.

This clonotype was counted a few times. In DNA, the CDR3 is TGTGCCATCAGTGAGTCGAAAGCGGGGGGCGTGGAGACCCAGTACTTC. It codes for CAISESKAGGVETQYF. The chain carries TRBV10-3 and TRBJ2-5, with TRBD2 matching 9 bases. Germline lookup yields CDR1 ENHRY and CDR2 SYGVKD. CDR3 length equals 16 residues. V gave up 0 bases and J gave up 5 bases; unmatched junction bases: 7.

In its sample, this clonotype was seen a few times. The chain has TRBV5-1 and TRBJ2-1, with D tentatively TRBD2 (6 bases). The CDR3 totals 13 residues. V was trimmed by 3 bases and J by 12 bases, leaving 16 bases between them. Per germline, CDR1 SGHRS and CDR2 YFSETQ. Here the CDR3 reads CASSSVGGGWQFF. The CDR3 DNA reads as TGCGCCAGCAGCTCGGTCGGGGGAGGTTGGCAGTTCTTC.

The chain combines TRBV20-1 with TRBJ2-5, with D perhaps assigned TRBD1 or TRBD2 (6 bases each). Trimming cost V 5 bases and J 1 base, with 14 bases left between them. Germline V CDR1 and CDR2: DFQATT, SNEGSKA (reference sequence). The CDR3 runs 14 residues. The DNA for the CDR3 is TGCAGTGCTGGGGGGCAGGGGCCCCAAGAGACCCAGTACTTC. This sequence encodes CSAGGQGPQETQYF.

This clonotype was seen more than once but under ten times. CDR3 sequence: CATRREGPSNYGYTF. CDR3 nucleotides: TGTGCCACCCGAAGGGAAGGGCCCTCTAACTATGGCTACACCTTC. V and J are TRBV28 and TRBJ1-2, with D hard to call. V shed 10 bases and J shed 0 bases, with 18 bases lying between them. Germline CDR1 and CDR2: MDHEN and SYDVKM. The CDR3 runs to 15 residues.

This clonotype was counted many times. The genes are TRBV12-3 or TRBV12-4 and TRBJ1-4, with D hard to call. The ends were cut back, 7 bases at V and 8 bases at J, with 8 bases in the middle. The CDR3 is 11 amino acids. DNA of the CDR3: TGTGCCAGCACCCCCGGGGAAAAACTGTTTTTT. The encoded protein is CASTPGEKLFF.

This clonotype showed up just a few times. The CDR3 sequence is CASSLDGTYVGYTF. As DNA, the CDR3 is TGCGCCAGCAGCTTGGACGGGACATACGTTGGCTACACCTTC. The rearrangement uses TRBV5-1 and TRBJ1-2, with a tentative D call TRBD1 (6 bases). The germline gives CDR1 SGHRS, CDR2 YFSETQ. The CDR3 has 14 residues. Trimming took off 0 bases at V and 7 bases at J, with 13 bases between the two ends.

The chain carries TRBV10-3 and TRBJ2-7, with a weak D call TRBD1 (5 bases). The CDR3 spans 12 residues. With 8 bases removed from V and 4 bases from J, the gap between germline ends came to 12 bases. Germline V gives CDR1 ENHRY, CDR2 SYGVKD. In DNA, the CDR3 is TGTGCCATCGCTCCAGGGCCTTACGAGCAGTACGTC. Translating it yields CAIAPGPYEQYV.

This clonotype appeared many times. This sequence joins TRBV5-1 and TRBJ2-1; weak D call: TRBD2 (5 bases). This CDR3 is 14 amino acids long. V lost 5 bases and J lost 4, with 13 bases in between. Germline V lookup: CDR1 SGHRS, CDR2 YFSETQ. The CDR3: CASRGSVLYNEQFF. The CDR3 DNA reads TGCGCCAGCAGGGGTAGCGTTTTGTACAATGAGCAGTTCTTC.

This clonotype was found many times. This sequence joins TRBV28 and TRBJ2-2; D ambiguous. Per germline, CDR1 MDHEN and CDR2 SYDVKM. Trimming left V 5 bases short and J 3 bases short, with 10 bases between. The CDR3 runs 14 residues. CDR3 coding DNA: TGTGCCAGCAGTCGGCCCCACCACACCGGGGAGCTGTTTTTT. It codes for CASSRPHHTGELFF.

CDR3 DNA sequence: TGTGCCAGCACCACAAGAGATACCAAACACCTATCATTATACGAGCAGTACTTC. Residues: CASTTRDTKHLSLYEQYF. The rearrangement uses TRBV9 and TRBJ2-7; D call uncertain. This CDR3 has 18 amino acids. The germline V gene has CDR1 SGDLS and CDR2 YYNGEE. The V and J ends lost 6 bases and 4 bases respectively, with 29 bases between them.